Listed here is a single TCR beta chain. Its specificity is unknown. Healthy HIV-negative adults with no recent acute infections or vaccinations were recruited as donors. Into CD45RA+ naive and CD45RA-negative memory subsets, the CD4+ cells were split. These data are taken from a study of shared clonotypes between healthy human individuals. Here immunoSEQ multiplex PCR was the method, and the copy in TCRdb shows in-frame clones only, minus some. The data show 2.5 million or so clones, with approximately 90% seen just once and over 0.12% held by the top ten. Overall study results and limits: Sample collection involved blood only; tissue repertoires are likely different.

The sequenced material came from naive CD4+ T cells sorted from blood. Sample subset: CD45RA+ positively selected. This TCR was sampled from a man in his late teens or twenties in good health.

This CDR3 reads CASSLRGTSEAEQFF. CDR3 sequence (DNA): TGTGCCAGCAGCTTAAGGGGGACTAGCGAGGCTGAGCAGTTCTTC. The gene calls are TRBV11-2 and TRBJ2-1; 10 bases line up with TRBD2. J gave up 9 bases and V 2 bases, and 7 bases lay outside the gene matches. The CDR3 is made up of 15 amino acids. In germline, CDR1 is SGHAT, CDR2 FQNNGV.